This TCR beta chain was sequenced for a study of human T cells and chemical hapten exposure. Study-level information: Upper back patch tests used 0.01% DPC, scored after 6 days. Study observations and caveats: Positively correlated with patch test score were the counts of PT1 expanded TCRs. There were significantly more large CDR3 similarity clusters among expanded TCRs than among controls.

Time point given: pre-sensitization, week 0. As for treatment: therapeutic diphenylcyclopropenone sensitization with weekly scalp DPC. In TCRdb, the RACE reads were re-called with MiXCR into one record per CDR3 protein. The sample lists under 300,000 distinct CDR3 sequences, over 7.5% occurring once. This clonotype showed up just a few times. Its antigen is undetermined. V was cut by 3 bases and J by 4 bases, with 6 bases left in between. CDR1 is SEHNR and CDR2 is FQNEAQ in the germline V gene (reference sequence). The CDR3 is made up of 13 amino acids. V and J are TRBV7-9 and TRBJ1-4; D remains unclear. This clonotype was sampled from a man aged 18 to 29 with alopecia areata. Some clones in this sample may be carry-over from other donors' samples. The sample in question was whole blood, obtained in connection with sensitization to the hapten diphenylcyclopropenone (DPC). The CDR3 bases are TGTGCCAGCAGCTTTGCCCTTAATGAAAAACTGTTTTTT. It specifies CASSFALNEKLFF.